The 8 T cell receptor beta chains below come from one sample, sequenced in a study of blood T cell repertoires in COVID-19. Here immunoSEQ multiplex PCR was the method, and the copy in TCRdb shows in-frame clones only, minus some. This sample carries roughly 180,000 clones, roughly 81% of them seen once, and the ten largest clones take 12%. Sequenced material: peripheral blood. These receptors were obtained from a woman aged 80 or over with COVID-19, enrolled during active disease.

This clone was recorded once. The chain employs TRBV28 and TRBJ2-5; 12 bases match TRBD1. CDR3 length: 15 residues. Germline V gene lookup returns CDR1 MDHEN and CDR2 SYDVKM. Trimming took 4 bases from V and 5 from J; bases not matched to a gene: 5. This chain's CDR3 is CASSSGTGGAETQYF. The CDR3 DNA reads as TGTGCCAGCAGTTCCGGGACAGGGGGCGCGGAGACCCAGTACTTC.

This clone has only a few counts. CDR3 sequence (DNA): TGCGCCAGCAGCCCCGGACAGGGGCGATCACCCCTCCACTTT. It codes for CASSPGQGRSPLHF. This rearrangement joins TRBV5-1 to TRBJ1-6; 9 nucleotides agree with TRBD1. CDR3 length: 14 residues. With V trimmed by 4 bases and J by 10 bases, 6 bases remained unmatched. Germline CDR1 SGHRS, CDR2 YFSETQ.

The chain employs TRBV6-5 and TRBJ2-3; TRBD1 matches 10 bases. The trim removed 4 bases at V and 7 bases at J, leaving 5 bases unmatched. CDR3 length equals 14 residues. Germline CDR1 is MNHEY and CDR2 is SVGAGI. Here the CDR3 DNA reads TGTGCCAGCAGTTCCGGGACAGGGGCGAATACGCAGTATTTT. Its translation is CASSSGTGANTQYF.

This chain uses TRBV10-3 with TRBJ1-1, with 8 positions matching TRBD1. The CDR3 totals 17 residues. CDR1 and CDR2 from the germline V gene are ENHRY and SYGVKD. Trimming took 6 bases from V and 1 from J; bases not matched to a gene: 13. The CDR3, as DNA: TGTGCCATCAGCCAACAGGGGGGGCCGCCTGCGAACACTGAAGCTTTCTTT. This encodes CAISQQGGPPANTEAFF.

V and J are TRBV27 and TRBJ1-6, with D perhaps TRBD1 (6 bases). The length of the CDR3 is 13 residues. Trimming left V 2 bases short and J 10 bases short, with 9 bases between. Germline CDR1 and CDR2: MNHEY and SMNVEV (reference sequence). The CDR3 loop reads CASSLGTLSPLHF. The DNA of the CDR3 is TGTGCCAGCAGTTTAGGGACACTATCACCCCTCCACTTT.

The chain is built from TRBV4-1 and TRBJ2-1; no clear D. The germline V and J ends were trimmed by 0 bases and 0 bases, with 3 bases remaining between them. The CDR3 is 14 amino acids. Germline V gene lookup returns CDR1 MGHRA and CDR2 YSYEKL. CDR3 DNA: TGCGCCAGCAGCCAAGAGGCCTCCTACAATGAGCAGTTCTTC. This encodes CASSQEASYNEQFF.

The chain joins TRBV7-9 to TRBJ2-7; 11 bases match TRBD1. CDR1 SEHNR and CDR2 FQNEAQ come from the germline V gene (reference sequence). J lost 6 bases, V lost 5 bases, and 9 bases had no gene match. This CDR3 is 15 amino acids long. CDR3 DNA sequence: TGTGCCAGCAGCAGAACCGGGACAGGGGGAAGCGAGCAGTACTTC. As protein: CASSRTGTGGSEQYF. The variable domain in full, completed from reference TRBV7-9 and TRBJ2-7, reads DTGVSQNPRHKITKRGQNVTFRCDPISEHNRLYWYRQTLGQGPEFLTYFQNEAQLEKSRLLSDRFSAERPKGSFSTLEIQRTEQGDSAMYLCASSRTGTGGSEQYFGPGTRLTVT.

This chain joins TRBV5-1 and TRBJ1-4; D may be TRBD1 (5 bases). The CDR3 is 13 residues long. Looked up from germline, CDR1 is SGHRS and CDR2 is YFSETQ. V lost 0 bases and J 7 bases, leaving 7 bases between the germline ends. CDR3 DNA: TGCGCCAGCAGCTTGGGACAGTCTGAAAAACTGTTTTTT. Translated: CASSLGQSEKLFF.